Each of the 15 T cell receptor beta chains below was sequenced from the same sample in a study of CD8 T cells in Susac syndrome. Reverse transcription of about 0.45 to 1 ug RNA was carried out with random hexamers. TCRdb fed the immunoSEQ multiplex PCR reads into MiXCR, producing one record per CDR3 protein. The repertoire includes fewer than 300,000 distinct CDR3 sequences, around 83% of them detected once, and around 0.11% sits in the top ten. The sequencing input was CD8+ T cells from PBMCs. These receptors came from a human donor with multiple sclerosis.

The chain recombines TRBV20-1 with TRBJ2-1; 12 bases agree with TRBD2. The junction had 12 bases not matched to a gene; V was cut back by 3 bases and J by 9 bases. The V gene's germline CDR1 is DFQATT and CDR2 SNEGSKA (reference sequence). This CDR3 is built from 16 residues. In nucleotides, the CDR3 is TGCAGTGCTAGGGATAAGACTAGCGGGAGTCTGGCTGAGCAGTTCTTC. This sequence encodes CSARDKTSGSLAEQFF.

V is TRBV5-4 and J is TRBJ2-1; 11 bases map to TRBD1. In germline, CDR1 is SGHNT, CDR2 YYREEE (reference sequence). The CDR3 contains 16 residues. After removal of 0 bases from V and 5 bases from J, the junction contained 4 bases not matched to a gene. The CDR3 here is CASSLEDRGQNNEQFF. The CDR3 DNA follows: TGTGCCAGCAGCTTGGAGGACAGGGGGCAAAACAATGAGCAGTTCTTC. Full variable domain (remainder filled in from reference TRBV5-4 and TRBJ2-1): ETGVTQSPTHLIKTRGQQVTLRCSSQSGHNTVSWYQQALGQGPQFIFQYYREEENGRGNFPPRFSGLQFPNYSSELNVNALELDDSALYLCASSLEDRGQNNEQFFGPGTRLTVL.

The V call is TRBV3-1, the J call TRBJ2-1, with 9 bases that match TRBD2. Trimming at V came to 6 bases and at J to 8 bases, leaving 11 bases not matched to a gene. The length of the CDR3 is 15 residues. Germline CDR1 reads LGHDT; CDR2 reads YNNKEL (reference sequence). This chain's CDR3 is CASSGGSGRLYEQFF. As DNA, the CDR3 is TGTGCCAGCAGTGGAGGGAGCGGGAGGCTCTATGAGCAGTTCTTC.

The rearrangement uses TRBV24-1 and TRBJ2-4, with 10 bases matching TRBD1. There are 13 residues in the CDR3. Trimming removed 5 bases from V and 11 bases from J; junction bases left unmatched: 5. Germline values: CDR1 KGHDR, CDR2 SFDVKD. The CDR3 protein is CATSGGTGVLQYF. CDR3 sequence (DNA): TGTGCCACCAGTGGGGGGACAGGGGTCCTTCAGTACTTC.

The V and J genes are TRBV7-9 and TRBJ2-7, with unresolved D. CDR1 and CDR2 from the germline V gene are SEHNR and FQNEAQ (reference sequence). V was pared by 4 bases and J by 8 bases, with 18 bases between. The CDR3 is 14 amino acids. This CDR3 reads CASSSPGAPSQQYF. For the CDR3, the DNA is TGTGCCAGCAGCTCCCCAGGAGCCCCCTCTCAGCAGTACTTC. The variable domain in full, completed from reference TRBV7-9 and TRBJ2-7, reads DTGVSQNPRHKITKRGQNVTFRCDPISEHNRLYWYRQTLGQGPEFLTYFQNEAQLEKSRLLSDRFSAERPKGSFSTLEIQRTEQGDSAMYLCASSSPGAPSQQYFGPGTRLTVT.

This clonotype was detected only once. V usage is TRBV4-1 and J usage is TRBJ2-5, with D unclear. V was shortened by 1 base and J by 2 bases, with 11 bases between the two germline ends. This CDR3 region has 15 residues. In germline, CDR1 is MGHRA, CDR2 YSYEKL. CDR3 DNA sequence: TGCGCCAGCAGCCAAGTGGGGTCAGCTCAAGAGACCCAGTACTTC. Its translation: CASSQVGSAQETQYF.

The CDR3: CASSFFGGAYEQYF. CDR3 in DNA: TGTGCCAGCAGTTTTTTTGGAGGGGCCTACGAGCAGTACTTC. The chain joins TRBV28 to TRBJ2-7; weak D call: TRBD2 (6 bases). Trimming removed 3 bases at V and 2 bases at J, with 11 bases between. The CDR3 has 14 amino acids. Germline lookup yields CDR1 MDHEN and CDR2 SYDVKM.

In the case of this clonotype: The junction departs from germline at one end; a sequencing error may be responsible. This chain joins TRBV27 and TRBJ1-6, with TRBD1 identical over 9 bases. Per the germline V gene, CDR1 is MNHEY and CDR2 is SMNVEV (reference sequence). The CDR3 is 15 amino acids. The CDR3 region is CASHGGTGNNSPLHF. The CDR3 region has the DNA TGTGCCAGCCACGGCGGGACAGGGAATAATTCACCCCTCCATTTT.

The chain is built from TRBV30 and TRBJ2-5; D unclear. Germline CDR1 and CDR2: GTSNPN and SVGIG (reference sequence). The CDR3 totals 13 residues. Trimming left V 4 bases short and J 2 bases short, with 11 bases between. The CDR3: CAWNLGGQETQYF. CDR3 nucleotides: TGTGCCTGGAACCTGGGCGGACAAGAGACCCAGTACTTC.

V usage is TRBV28 and J usage is TRBJ1-4; no firm D call. CDR3 length equals 15 residues. CDR1 and CDR2 (germline): MDHEN, SYDVKM. V gave up 10 bases and J gave up 5 bases, with 20 bases separating them. This chain's CDR3 is CATQFTMRGNEKLFF. CDR3 nucleotides: TGTGCCACCCAGTTTACTATGAGAGGGAATGAAAAACTGTTTTTT.

The V gene is TRBV9, the J gene TRBJ1-2; D unclear. Deletions cut 1 base from V and 5 bases from J, with 15 bases between. The germline CDR1 and CDR2 sequences are SGDLS and YYNGEE. This CDR3 region has 15 residues. CDR3 in amino acids: CASSVSRASGYGYTF. CDR3 nucleotides: TGTGCCAGCAGCGTATCGAGGGCCAGCGGGTATGGCTACACCTTC. Supplemented by reference TRBV9 and TRBJ1-2, the full variable domain reads DSGVTQTPKHLITATGQRVTLRCSPRSGDLSVYWYQQSLDQGLQFLIQYYNGEERAKGNILERFSAQQFPDLHSELNLSSLELGDSALYFCASSVSRASGYGYTFGSGTRLTVV.

This clonotype was seen a few times. CDR3 loop: CASSPGTGSVGELFF. CDR3 nucleotide sequence: TGTGCCAGCAGTCCGGGGACAGGGTCGGTCGGGGAGCTGTTTTTT. V usage is TRBV27 and J usage is TRBJ2-2; the match to TRBD1 covers 9 bases. CDR3 length equals 15 residues. The V gene end was trimmed by 5 bases and the J gene end by 7 bases; junction bases not matched to a gene: 8. Germline loops: CDR1 MNHEY, CDR2 SMNVEV (reference sequence).

V usage is TRBV3-1 and J usage is TRBJ2-5; TRBD2 aligns across 9 bases. CDR3 length: 15 residues. Looked up from germline, CDR1 is LGHDT and CDR2 is YNNKEL (reference sequence). V lost 1 base to trimming and J lost 4 bases; unmatched junction nucleotides: 4. The CDR3 DNA is TGTGCCAGCAGCCAAGCCAAACTAGCGGGAGAGACCCAGTACTTC. This sequence encodes CASSQAKLAGETQYF.

The rearrangement joins TRBV29-1 to TRBJ2-7, with 10 bases fitting TRBD1. The V segment lost 6 bases and the J segment 6 bases; nucleotides outside the gene matches: 8. There are 13 residues in the CDR3. The germline CDR1 and CDR2 sequences are SQVTM and ANQGSEA. The CDR3 loop reads CSVLGQGTIEQYF. As DNA, the CDR3 is TGCAGCGTGTTGGGACAGGGGACGATCGAGCAGTACTTC.

This chain uses TRBV6-6 with TRBJ2-1; TRBD2 aligns across 9 bases. With 3 bases clipped from V and 6 bases from J, the junction kept 9 bases outside the gene matches. CDR1 and CDR2 from the germline V gene are MNHNY and SVGAGI (reference sequence). This CDR3 comprises 16 residues. The CDR3 sequence: CASSYLPGGRANEQFF. CDR3 DNA sequence: TGTGCCAGCAGTTATCTCCCCGGCGGGAGGGCCAATGAGCAGTTCTTC.